Each of the 20 T cell receptor beta chains below was sequenced from the same sample in a study of T cell responses to AZD1222 COVID-19 vaccine. The protocol was immunoSEQ multiplex PCR, while the TCRdb copy is restricted to in-frame clones and leaves out a portion. Of 120,000 to 150,000 clones listed, approximately 89% are singletons. Source: peripheral blood, taken on day 0 of MenACWY control vaccination. These receptors all stem from an adult in good health.

This sequence joins TRBV9 and TRBJ1-4, with D hard to call. V lost 4 bases, J lost 0 bases, and 7 bases lay in between. The CDR3 has 14 residues. The germline CDR1 and CDR2 sequences are SGDLS and YYNGEE. The CDR3 here is CASSQLSTNEKLFF. The CDR3 nucleotides read TGTGCCAGCAGCCAGCTCTCAACTAATGAAAAACTGTTTTTT.

The CDR3 sequence: CASSVGPENQETQYF. In DNA form, the CDR3 reads TGTGCCAGCAGCGTAGGCCCGGAGAACCAAGAGACCCAGTACTTC. The V and J genes are TRBV9 and TRBJ2-5; no definite D call. The V gene lost 0 bases and the J gene lost 0 bases, with 9 bases spanning the gap. Per the germline V gene, CDR1 is SGDLS and CDR2 is YYNGEE. CDR3 length: 15 residues.

The chain carries TRBV7-9 and TRBJ2-2; D ambiguous. The length of the CDR3 is 14 residues. In germline, CDR1 is SEHNR, CDR2 FQNEAQ (reference sequence). V lost 2 bases, J lost 3 bases, and 7 bases lay in between. This CDR3 is CASSLFADTGELFF. CDR3 DNA: TGTGCCAGCAGCTTATTTGCGGACACCGGGGAGCTGTTTTTT.

V and J are TRBV6-5 and TRBJ1-1; D remains unclear. Germline-derived CDR1 and CDR2 are MNHEY and SVGAGI. This CDR3 has 14 residues. Between the trimmed V and J ends, which lost 0 bases and 0 bases, there was a span of 5 bases. The DNA of the CDR3 is TGTGCCAGCAGTTACTCAATAATGAACACTGAAGCTTTCTTT. This codes for CASSYSIMNTEAFF.

The chain recombines TRBV7-9 with TRBJ2-7, with TRBD2 identical over 8 bases. Trimming took 3 bases from V and 3 from J; bases not matched to a gene: 4. Looked up from germline, CDR1 is SEHNR and CDR2 is FQNEAQ (reference sequence). The CDR3 contains 14 residues. CDR3 bases: TGTGCCAGCAGCTTGGCTAGCGGGTTCTACGAGCAGTACTTC. This gives the protein CASSLASGFYEQYF.

In this sample, this clone turned up once. The rearrangement links TRBV21-1 to TRBJ2-1; the table's TRBD1 call for D was not verified on the DNA. TRBV21-1 represents a pseudogene. This CDR3 is built from 18 residues. This CDR3 reads CASRRWRGGQDFYNEQFF. CDR3 DNA sequence: TGTGCCAGCAGACGGTGGCGAGGGGGACAGGACTTTTACAATGAGCAGTTCTTC.

The genes are TRBV7-2 and TRBJ2-7; perhaps TRBD2 as D (6 bases). The V gene's germline CDR1 is SGHTA and CDR2 FQGNSA. V dropped 1 base and J dropped 3 bases, with 10 bases sitting between them. The CDR3 sequence is 14 residues long. The DNA for the CDR3 is TGTGCCAGCAGCTTAGATACTAGCAGCTACGAGCAGTACTTC. This codes for CASSLDTSSYEQYF.

The chain is built from TRBV6-5 and TRBJ2-1, with D perhaps assigned TRBD1 or TRBD2 (5 bases each). The CDR3 contains 14 residues. Germline lookup yields CDR1 MNHEY and CDR2 SVGAGI. V was cut by 6 bases and J by 2 bases, with 11 bases left in between. CDR3 in DNA: TGTGCCAGCAGAGGGGAGAGCCCCTACAATGAGCAGTTCTTC. Amino acid sequence: CASRGESPYNEQFF.

The chain couples TRBV27 to TRBJ2-7; possible D gene TRBD1, 6 bases. V lost 3 bases to trimming and J lost 6 bases, with 18 bases between them. This CDR3 is 15 amino acids long. Germline loops: CDR1 MNHEY, CDR2 SMNVEV (reference sequence). As DNA, the CDR3 is TGTGCCAGCAGTTTTCGGCAGGGGTCCCCTCTCGAGCAGTACTTC. Protein: CASSFRQGSPLEQYF.

The chain recombines TRBV7-9 with TRBJ1-2; D possibly corresponds to TRBD1 (5 bases). This CDR3 has 15 amino acids. Germline V gene lookup returns CDR1 SEHNR and CDR2 FQNEAQ (reference sequence). V lost 5 bases, J lost 3 bases, and 16 bases lay in between. CDR3 sequence reads: CASSQSQVLDYGYTF. CDR3 in DNA: TGTGCCAGCAGCCAATCACAGGTCTTGGACTATGGCTACACCTTC.

This CDR3 reads CAWSQGDNQPQHF. CDR3 bases: TGTGCCTGGAGTCAGGGAGACAATCAGCCCCAGCATTTT. This chain uses TRBV30 with TRBJ1-5; D perhaps matches TRBD1 (5 bases). Germline V gives CDR1 GTSNPN, CDR2 SVGIG (reference sequence). V was shortened by 2 bases and J by 3 bases, with 8 bases between the two germline ends. The CDR3 consists of 13 residues.

Only a few counts were recorded for this clone. The rearrangement joins TRBV28 to TRBJ1-1, with 7 bases aligning to TRBD1. The CDR3 is 17 amino acids. CDR1 is MDHEN, CDR2 SYDVKM, per germline. The junction had 14 bases not matched to a gene; V was cut back by 2 bases and J by 5 bases. As DNA, the CDR3 is TGTGCCAGCAGTTTAATCGTTGCCAGTCAGGGGGATACTGAAGCTTTCTTT. Translating gives CASSLIVASQGDTEAFF.

The rearrangement uses TRBV10-3 and TRBJ2-7; D uncertain. Germline values: CDR1 ENHRY, CDR2 SYGVKD. The CDR3 covers 15 residues. Between the trimmed V and J ends, which lost 2 bases and 7 bases, there was a span of 18 bases. CDR3 sequence reads: CAISEVSLSGWEQYF. The CDR3 nucleotides are TGTGCCATCAGTGAGGTGTCTTTATCTGGATGGGAGCAGTACTTC.

The chain combines TRBV28 with TRBJ1-1, with no clear D. The CDR3 totals 14 residues. CDR1 and CDR2 (germline): MDHEN, SYDVKM. Trimming cost V 8 bases and J 0 bases, with 13 bases left between them. CDR3 in DNA: TGTGCCAGCTGCCCCCACGGTATGAACACTGAAGCTTTCTTT. This codes for CASCPHGMNTEAFF.

The rearrangement joins TRBV4-1 to TRBJ1-1; TRBD1 might be the D (5 bases). CDR3 length: 15 residues. Germline values: CDR1 MGHRA, CDR2 YSYEKL. Trimming stripped 3 bases from V and 10 bases from J, with 21 bases between. The CDR3 nucleotides are TGCGCCAGCAGCCAGCCGCGGGAAGGGGACGTCGGAGCTTTCTTT. Translating it yields CASSQPREGDVGAFF.

The chain recombines TRBV9 with TRBJ2-1, with D unresolved. V lost 2 bases and J 5 bases, leaving 11 bases between the germline ends. The germline V gene has CDR1 SGDLS and CDR2 YYNGEE. CDR3 length: 14 amino acids. The CDR3 loop is CASSVTHADNEQFF. DNA for the CDR3: TGTGCCAGCAGCGTCACCCACGCCGACAATGAGCAGTTCTTC.

The chain links TRBV18 to TRBJ1-2; TRBD1 agrees at 8 bases. The CDR3 has 18 amino acids. Germline V gene sequence: CDR1 KGHSH, CDR2 LQKENI. Unmatched junction bases numbered 12, after V lost 3 bases and J lost 0 bases. The CDR3, as DNA: TGTGCCAGCTCACCGCAGGGGGCAGGGGCCTTCTCTAACTATGGCTACACCTTC. Amino acid sequence: CASSPQGAGAFSNYGYTF.

This rearrangement joins TRBV18 to TRBJ2-1; D gene unclear. The CDR3 runs 16 residues. Germline loops: CDR1 KGHSH, CDR2 LQKENI. The V end was cut by 3 bases, the J end by 0 bases, with 12 bases between. CDR3: CASSPMAVSSYNEQFF. CDR3 bases: TGTGCCAGCTCACCGATGGCGGTGAGCTCCTACAATGAGCAGTTCTTC.

This clone has just one count. CDR3 protein: CSASGGSGTDTQYF. In DNA form, the CDR3 reads TGCAGTGCTAGTGGGGGGAGTGGGACAGATACGCAGTATTTT. V usage is TRBV20-1 and J usage is TRBJ2-3, with D possibly TRBD2 on 6 matching bases. The CDR3 has 14 amino acids. Germline-derived CDR1 and CDR2 are DFQATT and SNEGSKA (reference sequence). V shed 3 bases and J shed 3 bases, with 13 bases lying between them.

The chain couples TRBV7-2 to TRBJ2-7; D might be TRBD2 (6 bases). V lost 4 bases to trimming and J lost 5 bases, with 15 bases between them. Germline CDR1 reads SGHTA; CDR2 reads FQGNSA. The CDR3 consists of 14 residues. CDR3 bases: TGTGCCAGCAGCTCTCGGGAGCTAGCCAACGAGCAGTACTTC. Its translation is CASSSRELANEQYF.